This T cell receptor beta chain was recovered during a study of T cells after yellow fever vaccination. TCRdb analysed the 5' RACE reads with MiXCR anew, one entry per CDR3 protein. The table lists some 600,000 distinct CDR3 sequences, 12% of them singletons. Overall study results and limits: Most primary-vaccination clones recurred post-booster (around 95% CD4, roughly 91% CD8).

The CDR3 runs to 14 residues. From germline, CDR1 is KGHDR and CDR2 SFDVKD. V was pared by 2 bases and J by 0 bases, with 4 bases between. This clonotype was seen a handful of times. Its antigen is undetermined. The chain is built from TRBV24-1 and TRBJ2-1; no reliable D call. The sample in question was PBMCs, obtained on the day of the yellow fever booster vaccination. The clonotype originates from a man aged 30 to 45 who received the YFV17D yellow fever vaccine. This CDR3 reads CATSDSVSYNEQFF. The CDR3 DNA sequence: TGTGCCACCAGTGATTCCGTCTCCTACAATGAGCAGTTCTTC.